This T cell receptor beta chain was obtained from a study of blood T cell repertoires in COVID-19. The overall study: The United States, Italy and Spain were the sources of the acute and convalescent COVID-19 samples. PBMCs, B-cell-depleted T cells, or T cells provided the cDNA or gDNA that made up the material.

Authors' methods: Using reference gene primer amplification, nucleated cell counts were estimated. Assay: immunoSEQ multiplex PCR; the TCRdb copy retains only in-frame clones and omits some. That table is the source of V, J and clone size, and D and trimming were worked out from the DNA. The data contain 150,000 to 200,000 clones, approximately 89% of them seen just once; the ten biggest clones take up roughly 2.4%. Each participant's cohort was designated according to participant-reported clinical history. This TCR came from a woman aged 40-49 years with acute COVID-19. Sequenced material: PBMCs or T cells enriched from blood (not recorded which).

In DNA, the CDR3 is TGTGCCAGCAGCTTATCAACAGGGTCTCAAGCGGGGCCCTACAATGAGCAGTTCTTC. Amino acid sequence: CASSLSTGSQAGPYNEQFF. The gene calls are TRBV11-3 and TRBJ2-1; D perhaps matches TRBD2 (7 bases). Trimming took off 2 bases at V and 2 bases at J, with 22 bases between the two ends. Germline lookup yields CDR1 SGHNT and CDR2 YENEEA. The CDR3 consists of 19 residues.